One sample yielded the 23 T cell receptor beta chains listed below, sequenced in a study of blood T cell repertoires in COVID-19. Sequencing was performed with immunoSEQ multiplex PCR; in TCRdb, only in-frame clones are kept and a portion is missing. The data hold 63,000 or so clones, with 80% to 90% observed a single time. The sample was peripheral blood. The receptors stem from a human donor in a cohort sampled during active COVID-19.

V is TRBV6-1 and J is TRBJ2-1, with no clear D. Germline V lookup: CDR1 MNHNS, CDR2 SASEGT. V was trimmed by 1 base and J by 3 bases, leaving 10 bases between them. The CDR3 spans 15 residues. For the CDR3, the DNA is TGTGCCAGCAGTGAAGGAGGATATCTCTACAATGAGCAGTTCTTC. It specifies CASSEGGYLYNEQFF.

The CDR3 coding sequence is TGCGCCAGCAGCTTCCTACAGGGGGCGGAAGAAGAGCAGTACTTC. Amino acids: CASSFLQGAEEEQYF. The chain joins TRBV5-1 to TRBJ2-7, with 9 bases aligning to TRBD1. CDR3 length equals 15 residues. V shed 2 bases, J shed 7 bases, and the junction held 10 bases outside the gene matches. Germline V CDR1 and CDR2: SGHRS, YFSETQ.

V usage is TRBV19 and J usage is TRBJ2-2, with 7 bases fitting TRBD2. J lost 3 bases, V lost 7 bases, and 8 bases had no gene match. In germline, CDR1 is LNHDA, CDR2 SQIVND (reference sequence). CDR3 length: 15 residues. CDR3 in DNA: TGTGCCAGTACTCATGGGGGGAGGGACACCGGGGAGCTGTTTTTT. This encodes CASTHGGRDTGELFF.

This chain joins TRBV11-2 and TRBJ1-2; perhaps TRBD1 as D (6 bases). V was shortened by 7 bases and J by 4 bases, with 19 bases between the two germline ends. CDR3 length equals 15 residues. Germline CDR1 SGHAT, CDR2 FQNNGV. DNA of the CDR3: TGTGCCAGCACCTTCGAGGGGGGGCTAGGCTATGGCTACACCTTC. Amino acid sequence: CASTFEGGLGYGYTF. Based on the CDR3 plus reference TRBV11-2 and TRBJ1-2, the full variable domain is EAGVAQSPRYKIIEKRQSVAFWCNPISGHATLYWYQQILGQGPKLLIQFQNNGVVDDSQLPKDRFSAERLKGVDSTLKIQPAKLEDSAVYLCASTFEGGLGYGYTFGSGTRLTVV.

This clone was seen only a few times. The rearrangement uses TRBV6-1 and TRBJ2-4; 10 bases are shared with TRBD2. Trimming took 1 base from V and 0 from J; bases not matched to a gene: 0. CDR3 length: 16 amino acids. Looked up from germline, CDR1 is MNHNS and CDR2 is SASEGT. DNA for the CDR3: TGTGCCAGCAGTGAAGGACTAGCGGGAGCCAAAAACATTCAGTACTTC. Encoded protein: CASSEGLAGAKNIQYF.

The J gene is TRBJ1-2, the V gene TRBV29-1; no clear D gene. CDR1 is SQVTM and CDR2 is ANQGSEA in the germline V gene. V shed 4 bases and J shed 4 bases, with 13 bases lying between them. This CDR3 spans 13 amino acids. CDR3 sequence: CSVGAVAAYGYTF. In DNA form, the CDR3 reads TGCAGCGTTGGTGCAGTTGCTGCCTATGGCTACACCTTC.

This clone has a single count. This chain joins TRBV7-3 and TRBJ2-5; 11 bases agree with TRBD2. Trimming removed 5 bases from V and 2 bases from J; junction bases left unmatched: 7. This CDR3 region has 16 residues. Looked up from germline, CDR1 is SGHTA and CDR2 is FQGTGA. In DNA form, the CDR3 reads TGTGCCAGCAGCCGGTCCGGGACTAGCGGACAAGAGACCCAGTACTTC. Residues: CASSRSGTSGQETQYF.

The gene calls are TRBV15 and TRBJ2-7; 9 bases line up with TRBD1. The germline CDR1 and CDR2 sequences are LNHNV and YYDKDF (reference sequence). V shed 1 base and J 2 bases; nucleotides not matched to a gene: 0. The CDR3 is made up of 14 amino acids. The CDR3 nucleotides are TGTGCCACCAGCAGAGGGACAGGGGCCTACGAGCAGTACTTC. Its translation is CATSRGTGAYEQYF.

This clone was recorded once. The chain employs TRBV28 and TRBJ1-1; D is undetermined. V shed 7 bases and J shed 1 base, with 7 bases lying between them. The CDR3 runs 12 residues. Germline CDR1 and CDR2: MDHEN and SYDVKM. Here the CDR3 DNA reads TGTGCCAGCACCCAACAGAACACTGAAGCTTTCTTT. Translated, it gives CASTQQNTEAFF.

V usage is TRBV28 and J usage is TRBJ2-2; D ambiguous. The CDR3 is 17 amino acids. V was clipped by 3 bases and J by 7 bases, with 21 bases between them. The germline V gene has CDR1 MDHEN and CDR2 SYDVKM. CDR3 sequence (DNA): TGTGCCAGCAGTTTTCCCCGCGGCCGGGTGGATCTCGGGGAGCTGTTTTTT. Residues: CASSFPRGRVDLGELFF.

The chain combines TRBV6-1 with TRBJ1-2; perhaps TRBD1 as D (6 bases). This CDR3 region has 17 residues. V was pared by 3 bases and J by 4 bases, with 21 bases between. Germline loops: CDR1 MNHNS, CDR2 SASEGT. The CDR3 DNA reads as TGTGCCAGCAGTGATAGCCTCTGGGGGGGGCGGATCTATGGCTACACCTTC. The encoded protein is CASSDSLWGGRIYGYTF.

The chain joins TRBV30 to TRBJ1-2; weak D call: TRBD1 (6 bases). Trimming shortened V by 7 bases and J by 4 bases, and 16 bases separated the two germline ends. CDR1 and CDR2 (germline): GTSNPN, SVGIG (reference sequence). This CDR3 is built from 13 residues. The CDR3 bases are TGTGCCTCGACCCGGGGGGCTACCTATGGCTACACCTTC. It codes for CASTRGATYGYTF.

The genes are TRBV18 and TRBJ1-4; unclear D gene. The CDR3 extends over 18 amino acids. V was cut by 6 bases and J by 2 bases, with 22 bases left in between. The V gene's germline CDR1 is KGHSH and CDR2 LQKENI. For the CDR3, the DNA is TGTGCCAGCTCCCTTGCGGCACCTCATGGGTCTACTAATGAAAAACTGTTTTTT. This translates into CASSLAAPHGSTNEKLFF.

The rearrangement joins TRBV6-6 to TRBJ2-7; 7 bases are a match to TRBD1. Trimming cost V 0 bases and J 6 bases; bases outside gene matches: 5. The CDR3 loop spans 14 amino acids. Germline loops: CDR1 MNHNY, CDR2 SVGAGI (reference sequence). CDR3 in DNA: TGTGCCAGCAGTTACTCGAAAGACAGGGTCGAGCAGTACTTC. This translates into CASSYSKDRVEQYF.

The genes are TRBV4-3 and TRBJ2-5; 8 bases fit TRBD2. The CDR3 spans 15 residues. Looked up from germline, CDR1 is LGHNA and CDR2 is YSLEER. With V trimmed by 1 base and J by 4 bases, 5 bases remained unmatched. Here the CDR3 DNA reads TGCGCCAGCAGCCAAGGTGGGCTAGCGGGAGAGACCCAGTACTTC. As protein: CASSQGGLAGETQYF.

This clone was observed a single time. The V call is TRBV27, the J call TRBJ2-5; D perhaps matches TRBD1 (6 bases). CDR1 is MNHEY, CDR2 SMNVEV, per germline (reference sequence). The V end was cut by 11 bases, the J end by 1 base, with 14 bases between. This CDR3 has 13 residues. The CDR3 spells CACRGHLQETQYF. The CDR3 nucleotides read TGTGCCTGCCGGGGACACCTCCAAGAGACCCAGTACTTC.

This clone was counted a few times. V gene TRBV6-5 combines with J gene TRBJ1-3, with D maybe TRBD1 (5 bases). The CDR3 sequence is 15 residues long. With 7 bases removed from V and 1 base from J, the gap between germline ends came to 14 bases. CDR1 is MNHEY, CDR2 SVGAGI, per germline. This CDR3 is CASKEGLGSGNTIYF. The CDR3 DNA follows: TGTGCCAGCAAGGAGGGGCTGGGGTCTGGAAACACCATATATTTT.

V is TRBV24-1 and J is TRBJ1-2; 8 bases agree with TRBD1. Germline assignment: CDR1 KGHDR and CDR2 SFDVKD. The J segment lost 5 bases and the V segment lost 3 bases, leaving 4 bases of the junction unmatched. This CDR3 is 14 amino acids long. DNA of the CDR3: TGTGCCACCAGTGATACAGGGGGAGGATATGGCTACACCTTC. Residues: CATSDTGGGYGYTF.

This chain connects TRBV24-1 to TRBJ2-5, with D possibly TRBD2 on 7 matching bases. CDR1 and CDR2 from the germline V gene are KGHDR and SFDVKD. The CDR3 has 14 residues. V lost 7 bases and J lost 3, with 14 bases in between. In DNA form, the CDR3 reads TGTGCCACCAGCGGAGGGGGGGCCGAAGAGACCCAGTACTTC. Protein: CATSGGGAEETQYF.

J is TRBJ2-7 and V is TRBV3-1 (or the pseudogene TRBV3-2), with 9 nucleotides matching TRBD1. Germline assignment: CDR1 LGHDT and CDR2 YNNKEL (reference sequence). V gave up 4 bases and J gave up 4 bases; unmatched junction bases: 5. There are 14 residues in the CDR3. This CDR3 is CASSRTGVGYEQYF. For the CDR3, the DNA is TGTGCCAGCAGCCGGACAGGGGTTGGATACGAGCAGTACTTC.

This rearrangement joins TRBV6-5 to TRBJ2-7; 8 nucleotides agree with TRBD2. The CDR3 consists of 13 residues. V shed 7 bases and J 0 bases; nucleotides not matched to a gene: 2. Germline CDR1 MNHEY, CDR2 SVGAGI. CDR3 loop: CASIGTSSYEQYF. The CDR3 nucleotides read TGTGCCAGCATTGGGACTAGCTCCTACGAGCAGTACTTC.

CDR3 in amino acids: CASSFGTGVYEQYF. The CDR3 DNA follows: TGCGCCAGCAGCTTTGGGACAGGGGTGTACGAGCAGTACTTC. The V call is TRBV5-1, the J call TRBJ2-7, with 10 positions matching TRBD1. In germline, CDR1 is SGHRS, CDR2 YFSETQ. The CDR3 sequence is 14 residues long. V shed 2 bases and J 4 bases; nucleotides not matched to a gene: 3.

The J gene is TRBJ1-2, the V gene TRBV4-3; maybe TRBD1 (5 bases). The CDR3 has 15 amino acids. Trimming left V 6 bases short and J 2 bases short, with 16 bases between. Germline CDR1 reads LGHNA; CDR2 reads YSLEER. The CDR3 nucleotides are TGCGCCAGCAGTAAGGAGACAGTCAACAACTATGGCTACACCTTC. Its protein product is CASSKETVNNYGYTF.